These 8 T cell receptor beta chains originate from one sample sequenced in a study of blood T cell repertoires in COVID-19. Only in-frame clones appear in the TCRdb table, and some are missing; sequencing was by immunoSEQ multiplex PCR. The sample holds tens of thousands of clones; roughly 80% are singletons and the top ten take over 40%. Sequenced input: peripheral blood. The receptors were gathered from a human donor in a cohort sampled during active COVID-19.

This rearrangement joins TRBV29-1 to TRBJ2-1; 7 nucleotides agree with TRBD2. This CDR3 is 14 amino acids long. The V and J ends lost 4 bases and 7 bases, in that order; junction bases with no gene match: 10. Germline V gene sequence: CDR1 SQVTM, CDR2 ANQGSEA. CDR3 coding DNA: TGCAGCGTTGCCGGGGGGAGACAATCAAATGAGCAGTTCTTC. It encodes CSVAGGRQSNEQFF.

This clone appeared once. The chain has TRBV18 and TRBJ2-7, with 16 bases lining up with TRBD2. After removal of 6 bases from V and 5 bases from J, the junction contained 10 bases not matched to a gene. Per the germline V gene, CDR1 is KGHSH and CDR2 is LQKENI. The CDR3 extends over 17 amino acids. The CDR3 DNA sequence: TGTGCCAGCTCCGCTGGGACTAGCGGGAGGGCCGAGGACGAGCAGTACTTC. This gives the protein CASSAGTSGRAEDEQYF.

The chain has TRBV28 and TRBJ1-2; D is ambiguous. Trimming shortened V by 7 bases and J by 2 bases, and 14 bases separated the two germline ends. The germline V gene has CDR1 MDHEN and CDR2 SYDVKM. CDR3 size: 14 residues. The CDR3, as DNA: TGTGCCAGCACCCGCCGAGCTGCGAACTATGGCTACACCTTC. This encodes CASTRRAANYGYTF.

This clone was seen a single time. V is TRBV30 and J is TRBJ2-5, with TRBD1 identical over 10 bases. Germline trimming cut 3 bases from V and 7 bases from J; bases unmatched to any gene: 11. The CDR3 has 15 residues. Germline V lookup: CDR1 GTSNPN, CDR2 SVGIG (reference sequence). CDR3 region: CAWSVPGTGEGTQYF. DNA of the CDR3: TGTGCCTGGAGCGTTCCCGGGACAGGGGAAGGGACCCAGTACTTC.

This chain connects TRBV28 to TRBJ2-7; possibly TRBD2 for D (5 bases). Per the germline V gene, CDR1 is MDHEN and CDR2 is SYDVKM. The V and J ends lost 5 bases and 9 bases respectively, with 23 bases between them. The CDR3 loop spans 15 amino acids. The CDR3 loop is CASSAPGKISRGQYF. The CDR3 coding sequence is TGTGCCAGCAGTGCCCCCGGGAAGATCAGTCGTGGGCAGTACTTC.

For the CDR3, the DNA is TGTGCCAGTAGTTTGGGACAGGGGGCCAGTCTGTATGGCTACACCTTC. Translation gives CASSLGQGASLYGYTF. V gene TRBV19 combines with J gene TRBJ1-2; 12 nucleotides agree with TRBD1. This CDR3 has 16 residues. Germline trimming cut 5 bases from V and 5 bases from J; bases unmatched to any gene: 9. Germline loops: CDR1 LNHDA, CDR2 SQIVND (reference sequence).

The chain couples TRBV10-3 to TRBJ2-5, with D hard to call. V shed 3 bases and J shed 2 bases, with 13 bases lying between them. This CDR3 has 15 residues. From germline, CDR1 is ENHRY and CDR2 SYGVKD. This chain's CDR3 is CAISEMESRQETQYF. In DNA form, the CDR3 reads TGTGCCATCAGTGAAATGGAGAGCAGACAAGAGACCCAGTACTTC.

V usage is TRBV29-1 and J usage is TRBJ2-1; D possibly corresponds to TRBD2 (6 bases). The CDR3 has 12 amino acids. The germline V gene has CDR1 SQVTM and CDR2 ANQGSEA. V was shortened by 6 bases and J by 10 bases, with 16 bases between the two germline ends. In DNA, the CDR3 is TGCAGCGTGGATACACTAGCTCTAGAGCAGTTCTTC. Translated, it gives CSVDTLALEQFF.